These 28 T cell receptor beta chains share one sample of origin, sequenced in a study of blood T cell repertoires in COVID-19. Libraries were prepared by immunoSEQ multiplex PCR; TCRdb keeps only in-frame clonotypes and omits some of them. Of tens of thousands of clones in the sample, around 80% were seen once. Sequenced material: peripheral blood. The receptor set was obtained from a man aged 70-80 years with acute or convalescent COVID-19.

The chain employs TRBV19 and TRBJ1-5; D not certain. The germline V gene encodes CDR1 LNHDA and CDR2 SQIVND (reference sequence). This CDR3 has 16 residues. The V gene lost 3 bases and the J gene lost 0 bases, with 12 bases spanning the gap. DNA for the CDR3: TGTGCCAGTAGTATGTTCGGGAGGCGTAGCAATCAGCCCCAGCATTTT. This translates into CASSMFGRRSNQPQHF.

This clone showed up just a few times. Other nucleotide sequences in the sample specify the same CDR3. The V call is TRBV7-9, the J call TRBJ1-1, with D unclear. The V gene's germline CDR1 is SEHNR and CDR2 FQNEAQ (reference sequence). The CDR3 runs 13 residues. The V and J ends lost 1 base and 0 bases respectively, with 3 bases between them. The chain's CDR3 is CASSLDMNTEAFF. The CDR3 nucleotides are TGTGCCAGCAGCTTAGATATGAACACTGAAGCTTTCTTT.

The V call is TRBV9, the J call TRBJ2-3, with TRBD2 as a possible D gene (7 bases). The V gene's germline CDR1 is SGDLS and CDR2 YYNGEE. The CDR3 totals 17 residues. V was trimmed by 3 bases and J by 2 bases, leaving 19 bases between them. The CDR3 loop is CASSAPLGGALTDTQYF. The CDR3 DNA follows: TGTGCCAGCAGCGCCCCCCTTGGGGGGGCGCTCACAGATACGCAGTATTTT.

The CDR3, as DNA: TGTGCCAGTCTTTCAGGGGGTGTGCAGGCTTTCTTT. Translation: CASLSGGVQAFF. The chain links TRBV6-5 to TRBJ1-1, with TRBD1 matching 7 bases. With 9 bases clipped from V and 11 bases from J, the junction kept 12 bases outside the gene matches. From germline, CDR1 is MNHEY and CDR2 SVGAGI. The CDR3 runs to 12 residues.

The chain joins TRBV7-9 to TRBJ1-1; D uncertain. Trimming cost V 5 bases and J 4 bases, with 11 bases left between them. CDR1 and CDR2 from the germline V gene are SEHNR and FQNEAQ (reference sequence). CDR3 size: 13 residues. The CDR3 nucleotides read TGTGCCAGCAGCGAAGGTTCAGGCACTGAAGCTTTCTTT. It yields the protein CASSEGSGTEAFF. Complete variable domain (other parts from reference TRBV7-9 and TRBJ1-1): DTGVSQNPRHKITKRGQNVTFRCDPISEHNRLYWYRQTLGQGPEFLTYFQNEAQLEKSRLLSDRFSAERPKGSFSTLEIQRTEQGDSAMYLCASSEGSGTEAFFGQGTRLTVV.

The J gene is TRBJ1-4, the V gene TRBV19; maybe TRBD1 (5 bases). The CDR3 spans 12 residues. V was shortened by 7 bases and J by 8 bases, with 11 bases between the two germline ends. The germline V gene has CDR1 LNHDA and CDR2 SQIVND (reference sequence). The CDR3 protein is CASIGGGEKLFF. In DNA form, the CDR3 reads TGTGCCAGTATTGGGGGAGGCGAAAAACTGTTTTTT. The variable domain in full, completed from reference TRBV19 and TRBJ1-4, reads DGGITQSPKYLFRKEGQNVTLSCEQNLNHDAMYWYRQDPGQGLRLIYYSQIVNDFQKGDIAEGYSVSREKKESFPLTVTSAQKNPTAFYLCASIGGGEKLFFGSGTQLSVL.

The chain has TRBV6-5 and TRBJ1-5; 7 bases fit TRBD1. The V and J ends lost 7 bases and 5 bases, in that order; junction bases with no gene match: 8. There are 14 residues in the CDR3. Germline V gives CDR1 MNHEY, CDR2 SVGAGI. Here the CDR3 reads CASKRQGVDQPQHF. DNA for the CDR3: TGTGCCAGCAAAAGACAGGGAGTCGATCAGCCCCAGCATTTT.

Here the CDR3 DNA reads TGTGCCAGCAGCTTGATTGGGCAGTTAGGCCTCCACTTT. It is translated as CASSLIGQLGLHF. The chain links TRBV5-6 to TRBJ1-6; unclear D gene. This CDR3 is built from 13 residues. The V end lost 1 base, the J end lost 15 bases, and 14 bases lay between the germline ends. CDR1 and CDR2 (germline): SGHDT, YYEEEE.

The chain is built from TRBV6-5 and TRBJ2-1, with D perhaps matching TRBD1 (5 bases). Germline assignment: CDR1 MNHEY and CDR2 SVGAGI. This CDR3 spans 13 amino acids. V dropped 8 bases and J dropped 8 bases, with 16 bases sitting between them. CDR3 nucleotides: TGTGCCAGCGGGGCTAGTGTAGACCATGAGCAGTTCTTC. Protein: CASGASVDHEQFF.

The genes are TRBV7-6 and TRBJ1-2; TRBD1 might be the D (5 bases). Deletions cut 1 base from V and 4 bases from J, with 10 bases between. The CDR3 runs to 14 residues. The germline CDR1 and CDR2 sequences are SGHVS and FNYEAQ. The CDR3 here is CASSLDRPSYGYTF. Written as DNA, the CDR3 is TGTGCCAGCAGCTTAGACAGGCCAAGCTATGGCTACACCTTC.

This clone turned up a few times. This rearrangement joins TRBV2 to TRBJ1-1; D is unclear. The germline CDR1 and CDR2 sequences are SNHLY and FYNNEI. This CDR3 spans 13 amino acids. Trimming took off 6 bases at V and 3 bases at J, with 11 bases between the two ends. The CDR3 DNA is TGTGCCAGCAGGGTTAGGAGGGACACTGAAGCTTTCTTT. It is translated as CASRVRRDTEAFF.

This chain uses TRBV10-3 with TRBJ2-1; the match to TRBD2 covers 7 bases. The V gene end was trimmed by 4 bases and the J gene end by 5 bases; junction bases not matched to a gene: 8. From germline, CDR1 is ENHRY and CDR2 SYGVKD. This CDR3 contains 15 residues. CDR3 in DNA: TGTGCCATCAGTGGGACTCGGGGAGGGAACAATGAGCAGTTCTTC. Translating gives CAISGTRGGNNEQFF.

This clone appeared once. The chain couples TRBV5-4 to TRBJ2-1; D gene unclear. The germline V gene has CDR1 SGHNT and CDR2 YYREEE (reference sequence). V dropped 0 bases and J dropped 3 bases, with 7 bases sitting between them. The CDR3 loop spans 14 amino acids. The CDR3 DNA reads as TGTGCCAGCAGCTTGGTCGCTAACTACAATGAGCAGTTCTTC. Amino acid sequence: CASSLVANYNEQFF.

This chain uses TRBV28 with TRBJ1-5, with 7 bases lining up with TRBD1. V shed 1 base, J shed 9 bases, and the junction held 6 bases outside the gene matches. Germline lookup yields CDR1 MDHEN and CDR2 SYDVKM. The CDR3 has 14 amino acids. The CDR3 protein is CASSLYRGRRPQHF. The CDR3 DNA sequence: TGTGCCAGCAGTTTATATAGGGGGCGAAGGCCCCAGCATTTT.

This chain joins TRBV24-1 and TRBJ2-2, with D tentatively TRBD1 (5 bases). This CDR3 spans 15 amino acids. Germline CDR1 reads KGHDR; CDR2 reads SFDVKD. Trimming shortened V by 3 bases and J by 1 base, and 8 bases separated the two germline ends. CDR3 sequence: CATSDPGQNTGELFF. The CDR3 DNA follows: TGTGCCACCAGTGATCCCGGACAGAACACCGGGGAGCTGTTTTTT.

The chain is built from TRBV5-1 and TRBJ2-2; 8 bases are shared with TRBD2. The CDR3 spans 16 residues. V trimming: 5 bases; J trimming: 2 bases; junction bases outside the gene matches: 8. Germline-derived CDR1 and CDR2 are SGHRS and YFSETQ. The CDR3: CASRIGGGLNTGELFF. CDR3 in DNA: TGCGCCAGCAGAATTGGCGGGGGGCTTAACACCGGGGAGCTGTTTTTT.

The rearrangement links TRBV11-3 to TRBJ1-2; no clear D. This CDR3 comprises 12 residues. Looked up from germline, CDR1 is SGHNT and CDR2 is YENEEA. V lost 5 bases and J 6 bases, leaving 10 bases between the germline ends. CDR3 sequence (DNA): TGTGCCAGCAGCCCGTCAGAGGATGGCTACACCTTC. This gives the protein CASSPSEDGYTF.

The CDR3 protein is CASSTHGQVYSNQPQHF. The CDR3 region has the DNA TGCGCCAGCAGTACCCATGGTCAGGTATATAGCAATCAGCCCCAGCATTTT. The chain employs TRBV23-1 and TRBJ1-5; D ambiguous. TRBV23-1 is classed as an ORF, of uncertain function. The CDR3 is 17 amino acids. The germline V and J ends were trimmed by 5 bases and 0 bases, with 17 bases remaining between them.

The rearrangement joins TRBV5-1 to TRBJ1-6; D is ambiguous. V was clipped by 5 bases and J by 5 bases, with 8 bases between them. The CDR3 is 13 residues long. CDR1 and CDR2 (germline): SGHRS, YFSETQ. The CDR3: CASREEDNSPLHF. In nucleotides, the CDR3 is TGCGCCAGCAGAGAGGAAGATAATTCACCCCTCCACTTT.

This clone was recorded a few times. This chain joins TRBV10-3 and TRBJ2-1; the D is unclear. V lost 4 bases, J lost 0 bases, and 13 bases lay in between. The CDR3 is made up of 16 amino acids. Germline CDR1 and CDR2: ENHRY and SYGVKD. The CDR3 DNA reads as TGTGCCATCAGTGCGAACGACGGAGCCTCCTACAATGAGCAGTTCTTC. Its translation: CAISANDGASYNEQFF.

The chain carries TRBV18 and TRBJ1-1, with D tentatively TRBD1 (6 bases). Trimming left V 2 bases short and J 6 bases short, with 16 bases between. The CDR3 loop spans 15 amino acids. Germline CDR1 KGHSH, CDR2 LQKENI. CDR3 sequence (DNA): TGTGCCAGCTCACCAAGCGAGGGGAAGGGGGCTGAAGCTTTCTTT. It yields the protein CASSPSEGKGAEAFF.

The genes are TRBV4-1 and TRBJ1-2; 7 nucleotides line up with TRBD1. The CDR3 extends over 15 amino acids. After removal of 3 bases from V and 4 bases from J, the junction contained 8 bases not matched to a gene. Germline V gene sequence: CDR1 MGHRA, CDR2 YSYEKL. The CDR3 is CASSQAPGQLYGYTF. The CDR3 nucleotides read TGCGCCAGCAGCCAGGCCCCGGGACAGCTCTATGGCTACACCTTC.

This clone was seen just once. The V gene is TRBV24-1, the J gene TRBJ1-2; a weak D match, TRBD1 (6 bases). This CDR3 comprises 14 residues. The V gene lost 2 bases and the J gene lost 7 bases, with 13 bases spanning the gap. Germline CDR1 KGHDR, CDR2 SFDVKD. In DNA form, the CDR3 reads TGTGCCACCAGTGATTCCCATCGACAGGTTGGCTACACCTTC. As protein: CATSDSHRQVGYTF.

V usage is TRBV6-2 or TRBV6-3 and J usage is TRBJ2-7; 8 bases agree with TRBD2. From germline, CDR1 is MNHEY and CDR2 SVGEGT. The trim removed 6 bases at V and 0 bases at J, leaving 7 bases unmatched. The CDR3 has 15 residues. The DNA for the CDR3 is TGTGCCAGCAGCAGAGTAGCGGGGAGCTCCTACGAGCAGTACTTC. It specifies CASSRVAGSSYEQYF.

CDR3 nucleotide sequence: TGTGCCAGCAGCCCTACAGGGATCCCTCCCAATCAGCCCCAGCATTTT. This sequence encodes CASSPTGIPPNQPQHF. The chain uses TRBV7-8 and TRBJ1-5; tentative D call: TRBD1 (6 bases). V was cut by 5 bases and J by 3 bases, with 17 bases left in between. Germline CDR1 is SGHVS and CDR2 is FQNEAQ. The CDR3 runs to 16 residues. Complete variable domain (other parts from reference TRBV7-8 and TRBJ1-5): GAGVSQSPRYKVAKRGQDVALRCDPISGHVSLFWYQQALGQGPEFLTYFQNEAQLDKSGLPSDRFFAERPEGSVSTLKIQRTQQEDSAVYLCASSPTGIPPNQPQHFGDGTRLSIL.

By its share, this clone is medium-sized (0.01 to 0.1%). The rearrangement links TRBV10-3 to TRBJ2-1; maybe TRBD2 (5 bases). V lost 8 bases and J lost 10, with 15 bases in between. CDR1 and CDR2 from the germline V gene are ENHRY and SYGVKD. This CDR3 is built from 12 residues. This CDR3 is CAIGVGSWEQFF. CDR3 DNA sequence: TGTGCCATCGGGGTTGGGAGTTGGGAGCAGTTCTTC.

V usage is TRBV28 and J usage is TRBJ2-1, with D unresolved. The V and J ends lost 5 bases and 7 bases respectively, with 18 bases between them. CDR3 length: 15 amino acids. CDR1 MDHEN and CDR2 SYDVKM come from the germline V gene. CDR3 bases: TGTGCCAGCAGTCCCTTCAGTGCCCCTTCGAATGAGCAGTTCTTC. This sequence encodes CASSPFSAPSNEQFF.

V and J are TRBV15 and TRBJ2-1; a possible D gene is TRBD1 (6 bases). The CDR3 sequence is 15 residues long. CDR1 LNHNV and CDR2 YYDKDF come from the germline V gene (reference sequence). V was trimmed by 0 bases and J by 3 bases, leaving 9 bases between them. CDR3 DNA: TGTGCCACCAGCAGAGAAATACAGGGCTACAATGAGCAGTTCTTC. It yields the protein CATSREIQGYNEQFF.